The following is a T cell receptor beta chain sequence with its context. Profiled with immunoSEQ multiplex PCR; TCRdb holds only in-frame clones, not every one. The profile shows about 400,000 clones, roughly 88% of them singletons. The sample belongs to a study of blood T cell repertoires in COVID-19. Study details: PBMCs, B-cell-depleted T cells, or T cells were the source of the cDNA or gDNA that made up the material.

The germline CDR1 and CDR2 sequences are SGDLS and YYNGEE. The length of the CDR3 is 16 residues. The germline V and J ends were trimmed by 4 bases and 0 bases, with 15 bases remaining between them. The receptor was derived from a woman in her forties with acute COVID-19. The chain is built from TRBV9 and TRBJ2-3, with D perhaps matching TRBD2 (6 bases). The sample comprised PBMCs or T cells enriched from blood (not recorded which). The CDR3 region has the DNA TGTGCCAGCAGCCCGGCGGCGGGGACTAGCACAGATACGCAGTATTTT. Protein: CASSPAAGTSTDTQYF. Based on the CDR3 plus reference TRBV9 and TRBJ2-3, the full variable domain is DSGVTQTPKHLITATGQRVTLRCSPRSGDLSVYWYQQSLDQGLQFLIQYYNGEERAKGNILERFSAQQFPDLHSELNLSSLELGDSALYFCASSPAAGTSTDTQYFGPGTRLTVL.